A single sample gave rise to the 21 T cell receptor beta chains below, sequenced in a study of Ad26.COV2.S vaccination and SARS-CoV-2 variants. Assay used: immunoSEQ multiplex PCR; TCRdb lists only in-frame clones, some missing. The sample consists of approximately 400,000 clones, about four fifths of them appearing once. This sample's treatment: about 20 received Ad26.COV2.S at low or high dose, single or two shots; about 5 received placebo; per-sample allocation not given. Sampling was done on day 63 after the first vaccine or placebo injection. The source was peripheral blood, collected in a trial of Ad26.COV2.S vaccine versus placebo. All receptors derive from a person between 18 and 65 years old who received the Ad26.COV2.S COVID-19 vaccine or a placebo.

The chain combines TRBV11-3 with TRBJ1-1; TRBD1 agrees at 7 bases. The V gene's germline CDR1 is SGHNT and CDR2 YENEEA. The CDR3 is made up of 13 amino acids. The junction had 2 bases not matched to a gene; V was cut back by 6 bases and J by 1 base. CDR3 bases: TGTGCCAGCAGTCAGGGGGGGAACACTGAAGCTTTCTTT. It is translated as CASSQGGNTEAFF.

This sequence joins TRBV3-1 (or the pseudogene TRBV3-2) and TRBJ2-2; TRBD2 aligns across 8 bases. In germline, CDR1 is LGHDT, CDR2 YNNKEL (reference sequence). The V and J ends lost 4 bases and 6 bases, in that order; junction bases with no gene match: 10. The CDR3 totals 16 residues. CDR3 region: CASSPPGGGPAGELFF. CDR3 DNA: TGTGCCAGCAGCCCCCCCGGGGGGGGGCCGGCCGGGGAGCTGTTTTTT.

This clone was picked up one time. This chain uses TRBV4-1 with TRBJ1-6; D not resolved. CDR1 and CDR2 (germline): MGHRA, YSYEKL. V was trimmed by 3 bases and J by 10 bases, leaving 10 bases between them. The CDR3 loop spans 13 amino acids. CDR3 region: CASSQLRWSPLHF. In DNA, the CDR3 is TGCGCCAGCAGCCAGCTACGGTGGTCACCCCTCCACTTT.

V is TRBV5-1 and J is TRBJ2-1; D remains ambiguous. The length of the CDR3 is 13 residues. Germline V gene sequence: CDR1 SGHRS, CDR2 YFSETQ. Trimming stripped 0 bases from V and 5 bases from J, with 6 bases between. As DNA, the CDR3 is TGCGCCAGCAGCTTGGGGGCCCACAATGAGCAGTTCTTC. Translated: CASSLGAHNEQFF.

The genes are TRBV19 and TRBJ1-6; D might be TRBD1 (6 bases). The V end lost 5 bases, the J end lost 8 bases, and 13 bases lay between the germline ends. This CDR3 has 14 amino acids. Germline V CDR1 and CDR2: LNHDA, SQIVND (reference sequence). For the CDR3, the DNA is TGTGCCAGTAGTGGTACAGGGAGGGATTCACCCCTCCACTTT. Protein product: CASSGTGRDSPLHF.

The chain couples TRBV9 to TRBJ2-1, with TRBD1 matching 9 bases. The CDR3 sequence is 14 residues long. Germline trimming cut 4 bases from V and 6 bases from J; bases unmatched to any gene: 5. Per the germline V gene, CDR1 is SGDLS and CDR2 is YYNGEE. As DNA, the CDR3 is TGTGCCAGCAGCAAGGGACAGGGCAGCAATGAGCAGTTCTTC. Its translation is CASSKGQGSNEQFF. The whole variable domain, filled in from reference TRBV9 and TRBJ2-1, reads DSGVTQTPKHLITATGQRVTLRCSPRSGDLSVYWYQQSLDQGLQFLIQYYNGEERAKGNILERFSAQQFPDLHSELNLSSLELGDSALYFCASSKGQGSNEQFFGPGTRLTVL.

About this clone: Other nucleotide sequences in the sample specify the same CDR3. The V call is TRBV6-5, the J call TRBJ2-7, with TRBD1 matching 8 bases. J was trimmed by 0 bases and V by 5 bases; bases with no gene match: 3. Germline CDR1 and CDR2: MNHEY and SVGAGI. The CDR3 runs to 14 residues. CDR3 residues: CASSPDRGSYEQYF. The DNA for the CDR3 is TGTGCCAGCAGTCCTGACAGGGGCTCCTACGAGCAGTACTTC.

The chain employs TRBV11-2 and TRBJ2-5, with TRBD2 matching over 10 bases. J gave up 5 bases and V 1 base, and 4 bases lay outside the gene matches. The CDR3 extends over 15 amino acids. CDR1 is SGHAT and CDR2 is FQNNGV in the germline V gene. The CDR3 sequence: CASSLALAGVETQYF. CDR3 sequence (DNA): TGTGCCAGCAGCTTAGCCCTAGCGGGAGTCGAGACCCAGTACTTC.

The gene calls are TRBV6-6 and TRBJ1-3, with TRBD1 matching over 7 bases. CDR1 and CDR2 from the germline V gene are MNHNY and SVGAGI (reference sequence). Germline trimming cut 8 bases from V and 3 bases from J; bases unmatched to any gene: 4. This CDR3 region has 13 residues. In DNA, the CDR3 is TGTGCCAGCGGACAGGCGAGTGGAAACACCATATATTTT. Translated, it gives CASGQASGNTIYF.

The chain employs TRBV2 and TRBJ1-1; 8 bases are a match to TRBD1. After removal of 4 bases from V and 4 bases from J, the junction contained 2 bases not matched to a gene. The CDR3 covers 13 residues. Germline values: CDR1 SNHLY, CDR2 FYNNEI. CDR3 nucleotides: TGTGCCAGCAGTGTAACAGGGGGCACTGAAGCTTTCTTT. It encodes CASSVTGGTEAFF.

The V gene is TRBV5-1, the J gene TRBJ1-1; 8 bases are a match to TRBD1. Losses at the gene ends were 4 bases for V and 11 bases for J; bases not matched to a gene: 10. Per the germline V gene, CDR1 is SGHRS and CDR2 is YFSETQ. CDR3 length: 13 amino acids. DNA for the CDR3: TGCGCCAGCAGCGTCTTACAGGGGGAGGAGGCTTTCTTT. This translates into CASSVLQGEEAFF.

This clone is a singleton in its sample. The chain is built from TRBV19 and TRBJ2-7; D is possibly TRBD2 (6 bases). Per germline, CDR1 LNHDA and CDR2 SQIVND (reference sequence). The CDR3 length is 15 residues. V was clipped by 5 bases and J by 7 bases, with 21 bases between them. This chain's CDR3 is CASSPSNSGSLEQYF. The DNA of the CDR3 is TGTGCCAGTAGTCCCTCAAACAGCGGGTCCTTGGAGCAGTACTTC.

The rearrangement joins TRBV19 to TRBJ1-4; D unresolved. Germline assignment: CDR1 LNHDA and CDR2 SQIVND (reference sequence). The V gene lost 11 bases and the J gene lost 8 bases, with 18 bases spanning the gap. The CDR3 spans 13 residues. The CDR3 reads CASRTPSGEKLFF. The CDR3 DNA is TGTGCCTCCCGCACCCCTTCGGGGGAAAAACTGTTTTTT.

The chain employs TRBV19 and TRBJ1-2; D remains ambiguous. V was shortened by 0 bases and J by 8 bases, with 16 bases between the two germline ends. Germline CDR1 and CDR2: LNHDA and SQIVND (reference sequence). The length of the CDR3 is 15 residues. The CDR3 coding sequence is TGTGCCAGTAGTATAGATAGGGCTTCGTACGACGGCTACACCTTC. Encoded protein: CASSIDRASYDGYTF.

V is TRBV13 and J is TRBJ1-3, with D possibly matching TRBD1 (6 bases). The CDR3 runs to 17 residues. Germline CDR1 and CDR2: PRHDT and FYEKMQ (reference sequence). V lost 5 bases and J lost 1, with 18 bases in between. The CDR3 DNA reads as TGTGCCAGCAGCCCGCGACATGGGGGCCTATCTGGAAACACCATATATTTT. Translation: CASSPRHGGLSGNTIYF.

Turning to this clone: This sample also contains other DNA sequences that code for the same CDR3. The J gene is TRBJ2-7, the V gene TRBV27, with D unclear. The CDR3 is made up of 14 amino acids. The germline gives CDR1 MNHEY, CDR2 SMNVEV (reference sequence). Trimming shortened V by 0 bases and J by 4 bases, and 10 bases separated the two germline ends. The CDR3 sequence is CASSLSWESYEQYF. CDR3 DNA sequence: TGTGCCAGCAGTTTATCGTGGGAAAGTTACGAGCAGTACTTC.

The chain combines TRBV7-7 with TRBJ2-7, with D maybe TRBD2 (6 bases). CDR1 and CDR2 from the germline V gene are SSHAT and FNYEAQ (reference sequence). Trimming took 5 bases from V and 2 from J, leaving 19 bases between them. This CDR3 has 16 residues. In DNA, the CDR3 is TGTGCCAGCAGCCCCAACTCGGGGACTTCACCCTACGAGCAGTACTTC. Translated: CASSPNSGTSPYEQYF.

CDR3 region: CASRLDGDNEQFF. CDR3 coding DNA: TGTGCCAGCAGGCTGGACGGTGACAATGAGCAGTTCTTC. The chain employs TRBV27 and TRBJ2-1; D unresolved. CDR1 is MNHEY and CDR2 is SMNVEV in the germline V gene (reference sequence). V was pared by 6 bases and J by 5 bases, with 11 bases between. The CDR3 covers 13 residues.

As to this clone: In the same sample, other DNA sequences code for this CDR3. V and J are TRBV5-1 and TRBJ2-7; TRBD1 is a possible D gene (5 bases). Germline CDR1 and CDR2: SGHRS and YFSETQ. The V and J ends lost 0 bases and 1 base respectively, with 5 bases between them. This CDR3 has 13 amino acids. This chain's CDR3 is CASSLAGSYEQYF. The CDR3 DNA reads TGCGCCAGCAGCTTGGCAGGGTCCTACGAGCAGTACTTC.

Regarding this clone: At one end, the junction sequence differs from germline, possibly due to a read error. The rearrangement links TRBV6-1 to TRBJ1-2; perhaps TRBD1 as D (6 bases). The CDR3 loop spans 11 amino acids. CDR1 and CDR2 from the germline V gene are MNHNS and SASEGT. CDR3 region: CASSDRQGTHF. The CDR3 DNA is TGTGCCAGCAGTGACCGCCAGGGGACCCACTTC.

This rearrangement joins TRBV5-1 to TRBJ2-7; 8 bases match TRBD2. Germline lookup yields CDR1 SGHRS and CDR2 YFSETQ. Trimming at V came to 2 bases and at J to 5 bases, leaving 12 bases not matched to a gene. The CDR3 contains 16 residues. The CDR3 loop reads CASSFEPGPGGDEQYF. For the CDR3, the DNA is TGCGCCAGCAGCTTTGAACCGGGCCCCGGGGGGGACGAGCAGTACTTC. Combining the CDR3 with reference TRBV5-1 and TRBJ2-7 gives the whole variable domain KAGVTQTPRYLIKTRGQQVTLSCSPISGHRSVSWYQQTPGQGLQFLFEYFSETQRNKGNFPGRFSGRQFSNSRSEMNVSTLELGDSALYLCASSFEPGPGGDEQYFGPGTRLTVT.